The clone carrying this T cell receptor (beta chain) was observed at least ten times. The antigen is not known. V was shortened by 3 bases and J by 13 bases, with 4 bases between the two germline ends. The CDR3 is 8 amino acids. The germline V gene has CDR1 SQVTM and CDR2 ANQGSEA. This specimen comes from a study of T cells in Graves' hyperthyroidism and ophthalmopathy. Study-level background: Staff took peripheral blood when the initial diagnosis was made, before any treatment began.

General study findings and limits: Ophthalmopathy, as predicted by the model, came a median roughly 6.8 months after the prediction.

What was amplified from RNA transcripts were TCR beta CDR3 regions. In the first-round RT-PCR of the TCR CDR3, the HTBI primer set was used. TCRdb recomputed calls from the multiplex PCR reads with MiXCR, one row per CDR3 protein. Seen here are hundreds of thousands of distinct CDR3 sequences, around 14% observed once, and the top ten hold approximately 25%. V gene TRBV29-1 combines with J gene TRBJ2-1, with D uncertain. Sequencing was done on a sample of blood. The sequence was collected from a woman aged 25 to 39 with Graves' hyperthyroidism. CDR3 nucleotide sequence: TGCAGCGTTGACCTTCAGTTCTTC. Translated, it gives CSVDLQFF.